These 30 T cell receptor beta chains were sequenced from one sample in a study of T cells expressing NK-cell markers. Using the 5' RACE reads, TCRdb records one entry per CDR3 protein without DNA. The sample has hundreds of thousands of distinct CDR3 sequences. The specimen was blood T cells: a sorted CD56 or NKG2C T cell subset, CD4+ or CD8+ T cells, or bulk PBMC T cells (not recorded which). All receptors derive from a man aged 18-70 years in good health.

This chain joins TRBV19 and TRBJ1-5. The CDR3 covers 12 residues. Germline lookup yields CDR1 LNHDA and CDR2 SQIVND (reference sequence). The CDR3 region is CATQVGYQPQHF. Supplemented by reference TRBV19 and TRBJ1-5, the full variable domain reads DGGITQSPKYLFRKEGQNVTLSCEQNLNHDAMYWYRQDPGQGLRLIYYSQIVNDFQKGDIAEGYSVSREKKESFPLTVTSAQKNPTAFYLCATQVGYQPQHFGDGTRLSIL.

The CDR3: CASSINRGDTQYF. The chain couples TRBV18 to TRBJ2-3; TCRdb's D call, TRBD1, is unchecked because there is no DNA. Germline loops: CDR1 KGHSH, CDR2 LQKENI. The CDR3 covers 13 residues.

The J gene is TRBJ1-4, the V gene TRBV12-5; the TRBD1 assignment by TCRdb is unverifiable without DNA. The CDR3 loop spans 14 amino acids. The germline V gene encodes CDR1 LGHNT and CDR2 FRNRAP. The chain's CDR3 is CASGTSGFVEKLFF.

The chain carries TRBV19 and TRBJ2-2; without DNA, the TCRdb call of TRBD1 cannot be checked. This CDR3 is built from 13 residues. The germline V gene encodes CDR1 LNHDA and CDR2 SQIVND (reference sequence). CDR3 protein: CASRTGSPGELFF.

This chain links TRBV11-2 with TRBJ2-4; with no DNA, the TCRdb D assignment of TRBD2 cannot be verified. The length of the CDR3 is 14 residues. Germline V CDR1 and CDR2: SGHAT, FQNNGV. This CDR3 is CASSLEGGGDIQYF.

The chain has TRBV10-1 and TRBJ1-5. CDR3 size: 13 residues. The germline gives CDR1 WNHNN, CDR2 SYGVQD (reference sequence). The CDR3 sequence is CASSENRHQPQHF.

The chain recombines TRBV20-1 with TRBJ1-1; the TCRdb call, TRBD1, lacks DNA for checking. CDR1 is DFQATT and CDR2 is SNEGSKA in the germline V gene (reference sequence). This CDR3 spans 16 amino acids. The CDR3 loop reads CSARDPGQGFKTEAFF.

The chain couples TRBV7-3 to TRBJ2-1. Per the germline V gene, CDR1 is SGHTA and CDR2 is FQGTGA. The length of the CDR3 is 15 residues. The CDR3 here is CASSLIRKSYNEQFF.

The CDR3 loop is CAWWGYYGYTF. This chain connects TRBV30 to TRBJ1-2; TCRdb reports TRBD1, a call that lacks DNA to check it against. The CDR3 is made up of 11 amino acids. Germline values: CDR1 GTSNPN, CDR2 SVGIG (reference sequence).

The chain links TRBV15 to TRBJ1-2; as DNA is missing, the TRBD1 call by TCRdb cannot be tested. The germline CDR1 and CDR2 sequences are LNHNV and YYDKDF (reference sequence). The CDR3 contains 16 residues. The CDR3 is CATSRGETGTGYGYTF.

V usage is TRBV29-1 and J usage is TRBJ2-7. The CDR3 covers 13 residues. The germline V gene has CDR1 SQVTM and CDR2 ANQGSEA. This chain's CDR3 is CSVLTYLLGEQYF.

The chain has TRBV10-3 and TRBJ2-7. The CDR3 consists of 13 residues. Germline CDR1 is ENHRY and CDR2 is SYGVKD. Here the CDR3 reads CAINRGSSYEQYF.

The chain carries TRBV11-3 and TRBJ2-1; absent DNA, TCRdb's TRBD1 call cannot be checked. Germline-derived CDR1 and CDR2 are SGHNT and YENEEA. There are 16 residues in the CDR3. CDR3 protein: CASSLGGQGNYNEQFF.

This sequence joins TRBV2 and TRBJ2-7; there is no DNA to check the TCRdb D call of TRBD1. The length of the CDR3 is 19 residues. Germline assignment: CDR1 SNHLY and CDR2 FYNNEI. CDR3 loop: CASSESVLGVKQLSYEQYF.

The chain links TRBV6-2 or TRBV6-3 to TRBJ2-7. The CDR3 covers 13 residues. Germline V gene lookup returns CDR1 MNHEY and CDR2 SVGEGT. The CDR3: CASRRGAHYEQYF.

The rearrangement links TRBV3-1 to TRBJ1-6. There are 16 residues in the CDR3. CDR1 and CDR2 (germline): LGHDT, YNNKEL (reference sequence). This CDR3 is CASSQDLRRINSPLHF. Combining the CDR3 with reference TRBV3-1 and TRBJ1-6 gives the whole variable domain DTAVSQTPKYLVTQMGNDKSIKCEQNLGHDTMYWYKQDSKKFLKIMFSYNNKELIINETVPNRFSPKSPDKAHLNLHINSLELGDSAVYFCASSQDLRRINSPLHFGNGTRLTVT.

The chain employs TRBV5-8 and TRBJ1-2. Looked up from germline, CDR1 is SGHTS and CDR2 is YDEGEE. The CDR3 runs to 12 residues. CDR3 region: CASSLGRTGYTF.

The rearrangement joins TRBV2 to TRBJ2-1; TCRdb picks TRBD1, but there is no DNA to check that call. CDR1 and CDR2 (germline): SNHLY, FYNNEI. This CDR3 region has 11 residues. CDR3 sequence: CASSEEGQQFF.

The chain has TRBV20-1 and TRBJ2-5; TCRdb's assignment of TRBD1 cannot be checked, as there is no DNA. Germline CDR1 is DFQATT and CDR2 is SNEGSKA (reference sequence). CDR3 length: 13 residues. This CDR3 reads CSAARDSQETQYF.

The CDR3: CASSLGWDTQYF. The gene calls are TRBV5-1 and TRBJ2-3. Per the germline V gene, CDR1 is SGHRS and CDR2 is YFSETQ. This CDR3 is built from 12 residues.

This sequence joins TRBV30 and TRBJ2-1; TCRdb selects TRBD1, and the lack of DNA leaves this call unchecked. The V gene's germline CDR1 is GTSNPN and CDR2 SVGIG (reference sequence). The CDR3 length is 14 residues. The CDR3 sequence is CAWSRGQGYNEQFF. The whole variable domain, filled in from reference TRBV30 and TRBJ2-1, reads SQTIHQWPATLVQPVGSPLSLECTVEGTSNPNLYWYRQAAGRGLQLLFYSVGIGQISSEVPQNLSASRPQDRQFILSSKKLLLSDSGFYLCAWSRGQGYNEQFFGPGTRLTVL.

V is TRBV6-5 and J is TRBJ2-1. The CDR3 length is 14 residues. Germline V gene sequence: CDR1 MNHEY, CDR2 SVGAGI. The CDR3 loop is CASSYSRVYNEQFF.

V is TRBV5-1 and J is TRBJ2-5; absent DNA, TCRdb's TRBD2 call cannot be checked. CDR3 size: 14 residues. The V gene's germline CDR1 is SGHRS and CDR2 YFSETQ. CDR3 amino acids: CASNTNREGETQYF.

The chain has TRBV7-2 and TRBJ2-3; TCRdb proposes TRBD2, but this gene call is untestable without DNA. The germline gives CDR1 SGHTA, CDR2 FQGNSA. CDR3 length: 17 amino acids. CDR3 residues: CASSETGTSSRFGTQYF.

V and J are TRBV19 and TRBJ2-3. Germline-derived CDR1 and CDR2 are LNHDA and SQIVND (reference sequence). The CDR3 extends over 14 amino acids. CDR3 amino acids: CASTQEIRADTQYF.

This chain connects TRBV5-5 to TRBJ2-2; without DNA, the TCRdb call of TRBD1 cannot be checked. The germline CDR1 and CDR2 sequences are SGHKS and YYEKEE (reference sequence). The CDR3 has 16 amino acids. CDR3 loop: CASSLHGAPNTGELFF.

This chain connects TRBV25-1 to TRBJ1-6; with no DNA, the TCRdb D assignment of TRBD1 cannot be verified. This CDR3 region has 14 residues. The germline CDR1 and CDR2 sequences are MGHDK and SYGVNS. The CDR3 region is CASRGDRWDSPLHF. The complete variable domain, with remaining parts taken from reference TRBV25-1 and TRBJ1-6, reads EADIYQTPRYLVIGTGKKITLECSQTMGHDKMYWYQQDPGMELHLIHYSYGVNSTEKGDLSSESTVSRIRTEHFPLTLESARPSHTSQYLCASRGDRWDSPLHFGNGTRLTVT.

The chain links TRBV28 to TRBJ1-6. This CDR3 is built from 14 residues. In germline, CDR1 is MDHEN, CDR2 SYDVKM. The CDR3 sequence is CASLEGSYNSPLHF.

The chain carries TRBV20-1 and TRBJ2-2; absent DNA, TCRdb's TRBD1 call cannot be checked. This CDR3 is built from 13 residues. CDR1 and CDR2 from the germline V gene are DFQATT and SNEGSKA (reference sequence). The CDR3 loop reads CSAGGRETGELFF.

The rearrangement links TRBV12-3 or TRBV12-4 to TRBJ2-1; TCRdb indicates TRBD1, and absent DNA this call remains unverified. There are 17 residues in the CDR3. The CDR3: CASSLGRGRGSYNEQFF.